The 10 T cell receptor beta chains in this list originate from one sample, sequenced in a study of regulatory and conventional T cells in RAG deficiency. Conventional CD4+ T cells were sorted from blood as CD25-low CD127-high cells. Using immunoSEQ multiplex PCR, the repertoire was profiled, and TCRdb retains in-frame clones only, with some absent. The sample lists 20,000 to 25,000 clones; 95% to 96% were seen once. The sample was also reused in another study, on regulatory T cells. This second study notes: The primer mix had 52 TRBV and 13 TRBJ primers.

Sequences were obtained from CD25- CD4+ T cells sorted from blood. Receptor source: a human donor in good health.

The J gene is TRBJ1-2, the V gene TRBV9, with D possibly matching TRBD1 (5 bases). V gave up 4 bases and J gave up 4 bases, with 11 bases separating them. CDR3 size: 13 residues. Germline lookup yields CDR1 SGDLS and CDR2 YYNGEE. CDR3: CASSQTASYGYTF. Here the CDR3 DNA reads TGTGCCAGCAGCCAGACAGCCAGCTATGGCTACACCTTC.

This chain uses TRBV12-2 with TRBJ2-7; TRBD1 is the table's D call and was not checked against the DNA. TRBV12-2 is classified as a pseudogene. The CDR3 has 14 amino acids. DNA of the CDR3: TGTGCAAGTCGCCCCCGGACGGACACGGACGAGCAGTACTTC. It codes for CASRPRTDTDEQYF.

The gene calls are TRBV5-1 and TRBJ2-7; D perhaps matches TRBD2 (6 bases). The CDR3 loop spans 14 amino acids. V was pared by 6 bases and J by 2 bases, with 15 bases between. CDR1 SGHRS and CDR2 YFSETQ come from the germline V gene. The CDR3 DNA reads as TGCGCCAGCACCCCCGCGGGGTTAACCTACGAGCAGTACTTC. The encoded protein is CASTPAGLTYEQYF.

The rearrangement joins TRBV9 to TRBJ1-1, with a weak D call TRBD1 (5 bases). The V end was cut by 3 bases, the J end by 5 bases, with 17 bases between. The CDR3 has 15 residues. CDR1 and CDR2 (germline): SGDLS, YYNGEE. Here the CDR3 DNA reads TGTGCCAGCAGCGGAGCATTGGCAGGGTCAACTGAAGCTTTCTTT. Protein product: CASSGALAGSTEAFF. The complete variable domain, with remaining parts taken from reference TRBV9 and TRBJ1-1, reads DSGVTQTPKHLITATGQRVTLRCSPRSGDLSVYWYQQSLDQGLQFLIQYYNGEERAKGNILERFSAQQFPDLHSELNLSSLELGDSALYFCASSGALAGSTEAFFGQGTRLTVV.

The chain employs TRBV18 and TRBJ1-2; D unclear. V lost 0 bases and J lost 1, with 6 bases in between. Germline V gene sequence: CDR1 KGHSH, CDR2 LQKENI. The CDR3 has 14 residues. The CDR3 loop is CASSPPSVNYGYTF. The CDR3 nucleotides are TGTGCCAGCTCACCACCGTCCGTTAACTATGGCTACACCTTC.

The chain employs TRBV7-8 and TRBJ1-1; 9 bases align to TRBD1. Germline trimming cut 2 bases from V and 11 bases from J; bases unmatched to any gene: 6. The germline CDR1 and CDR2 sequences are SGHVS and FQNEAQ. The CDR3 has 13 residues. DNA for the CDR3: TGTGCCAGCAGCTTAAGTACAGGGGGCTTGGCTTTCTTT. Its protein product is CASSLSTGGLAFF.

The V gene is TRBV19, the J gene TRBJ1-1; the match to TRBD1 covers 8 bases. This CDR3 has 13 amino acids. After removal of 6 bases from V and 1 base from J, the junction contained 1 base not matched to a gene. Germline V gene data show CDR1 as LNHDA and CDR2 as SQIVND (reference sequence). In DNA form, the CDR3 reads TGTGCCAGTAGAGGACAGGGGAACACTGAAGCTTTCTTT. Translation gives CASRGQGNTEAFF. The full variable domain, rest sourced from reference TRBV19 and TRBJ1-1, is DGGITQSPKYLFRKEGQNVTLSCEQNLNHDAMYWYRQDPGQGLRLIYYSQIVNDFQKGDIAEGYSVSREKKESFPLTVTSAQKNPTAFYLCASRGQGNTEAFFGQGTRLTVV.

The V and J genes are TRBV5-4 and TRBJ2-1; D not certain. V lost 0 bases and J 1 base, leaving 20 bases between the germline ends. Germline CDR1 reads SGHNT; CDR2 reads YYREEE (reference sequence). The CDR3 runs 19 residues. The CDR3 protein is CASSLVFSGSSPSYNEQFF. CDR3 coding DNA: TGTGCCAGCAGCTTGGTGTTTTCCGGGTCCTCCCCTTCCTACAATGAGCAGTTCTTC.

V gene TRBV19 combines with J gene TRBJ1-2, with 8 bases fitting TRBD1. Per the germline V gene, CDR1 is LNHDA and CDR2 is SQIVND (reference sequence). The ends lost 7 bases at V and 4 bases at J; junction bases unmatched: 5. This CDR3 has 13 amino acids. The CDR3 DNA is TGTGCCAGTAACGGACAGGGCCGCTATGGCTACACCTTC. It is translated as CASNGQGRYGYTF. The full variable domain, completed using reference TRBV19 and TRBJ1-2, is DGGITQSPKYLFRKEGQNVTLSCEQNLNHDAMYWYRQDPGQGLRLIYYSQIVNDFQKGDIAEGYSVSREKKESFPLTVTSAQKNPTAFYLCASNGQGRYGYTFGSGTRLTVV.

V gene TRBV2 combines with J gene TRBJ1-5; TRBD1 matches at 9 bases. Germline V gene sequence: CDR1 SNHLY, CDR2 FYNNEI. This CDR3 has 12 amino acids. V trimming: 6 bases; J trimming: 6 bases; junction bases outside the gene matches: 0. The CDR3: CASRDRGQPQHF. The CDR3 DNA reads TGTGCCAGCAGGGACAGGGGTCAGCCCCAGCATTTT.